This is a list of T cell receptor beta chains from one sample in a study of blood T cell repertoires in COVID-19. Sequencing was performed with immunoSEQ multiplex PCR; in TCRdb, only in-frame clones are kept and a portion is missing. The profile covers tens of thousands of clones, with approximately 80% appearing a single time and roughly 5% taken by the ten largest. Sequenced material: peripheral blood. Receptors were obtained from a man aged 70 or older with acute or convalescent COVID-19. Both conserved end residues are part of each CDR3. The D gene is left open where the match is weak. For some rows the clone size is stated as once, few or many, or as a class when expanded; others skip it.

TRBD1,.,TRBJ2-1,TRBV28,CASGAPHRGDEQFF,TGTGCCAGCGGGGCCCCCCACAGGGGCGATGAGCAGTTCTTC
.,.,TRBJ1-3,TRBV7-3,CASGQGPRSSGNTIYF,TGTGCCAGCGGGCAGGGGCCAAGAAGCTCTGGAAACACCATATATTTT
.,.,TRBJ2-5,TRBV18,CASSPGGRETQYF,TGTGCCAGCTCACCGGGGGGGCGAGAGACCCAGTACTTC
TRBD1,.,TRBJ2-3,TRBV7-9,CASSYLPGQGVGDTQYF,TGTGCCAGCAGCTACCTTCCGGGACAGGGCGTAGGGGATACGCAGTATTTT
.,.,TRBJ1-1,TRBV6-5,CASNPVMGAGEAFF,TGTGCCAGCAACCCCGTGATGGGGGCCGGGGAGGCTTTCTTT
.,.,TRBJ2-3,TRBV9,CASSVGAGRALDTQYF,TGTGCCAGCAGCGTAGGTGCGGGACGGGCCTTGGATACGCAGTATTTT
.,.,TRBJ1-6,TRBV12-3/TRBV12-4,CASSDQVSPLHF,TGTGCCAGCAGTGACCAGGTTTCACCCCTCCACTTT
.,.,TRBJ1-5,TRBV5-4,CASSRMSSEEPQHF,TGTGCCAGCAGCCGGATGTCCTCCGAGGAGCCCCAGCATTTT
.,.,TRBJ2-7,TRBV27,CASSFRRDGRGSLYEQYF,TGTGCCAGCAGTTTCCGACGTGATGGTCGCGGGTCGCTCTACGAGCAGTACTTC
.,.,TRBJ1-1,TRBV20-1,CSASAMDKPNTEAFF,TGCAGTGCTAGTGCAATGGACAAGCCAAACACTGAAGCTTTCTTT
.,.,TRBJ2-7,TRBV18,CASSPSGSEQYF,TGTGCCAGCTCACCCTCTGGCTCGGAGCAGTACTTC
.,.,TRBJ2-1,TRBV24-1,CATFAAANEQFF,TGTGCCACTTTTGCAGCGGCTAATGAGCAGTTCTTC
TRBD1,.,TRBJ1-5,TRBV5-1,CASSLEGAGGPQHF,TGCGCCAGCAGTCTGGAGGGGGCTGGGGGCCCCCAGCATTTT
.,.,TRBJ1-2,TRBV19,CASTPEGGGLDYGYTF,TGTGCCAGTACGCCGGAGGGGGGGGGCTTGGACTATGGCTACACCTTC
.,few,TRBJ1-4,TRBV12-5,CASGAGGSANEKLFF,TGTGCTAGTGGTGCCGGCGGGTCGGCTAATGAAAAACTGTTTTTT
TRBD1,.,TRBJ2-5,TRBV29-1,CSVERTTGGGETQYF,TGCAGCGTTGAACGCACCACAGGGGGCGGAGAGACCCAGTACTTC
.,.,TRBJ2-7,TRBV18,CASSPDWFGEQYF,TGTGCCAGCTCACCGGACTGGTTCGGCGAGCAGTACTTC
TRBD1,.,TRBJ2-1,TRBV24-1,CATSPGTGDNEQFF,TGTGCCACCAGCCCCGGGACAGGGGACAATGAGCAGTTCTTC
TRBD1,.,TRBJ2-5,TRBV5-1,CASSTGTGRRETQYF,TGCGCCAGCAGCACCGGGACAGGGAGGAGGGAGACCCAGTACTTC
TRBD1,.,TRBJ1-6,TRBV5-8,CASSLGQGEGSPLHF,TGTGCCAGCAGCTTGGGACAGGGGGAAGGATCACCCCTCCACTTT
TRBD1,.,TRBJ1-2,TRBV11-1,CASSLALDRGGYTF,TGTGCCAGCAGCTTAGCCCTGGACAGGGGTGGCTACACCTTC
.,few,TRBJ2-2,TRBV23-1,CASSHHVGLQSDTGELFF,TGCGCCAGCAGTCACCACGTGGGACTCCAAAGTGACACCGGGGAGCTGTTTTTT
TRBD1,.,TRBJ1-5,TRBV6-5,CASSFTGGPQHF,TGTGCCAGCAGCTTCACAGGGGGGCCCCAGCATTTT
.,.,TRBJ1-1,TRBV7-3,CASRQQGGTEAFF,TGTGCCAGCAGACAACAGGGTGGGACTGAAGCTTTCTTT
TRBD1,.,TRBJ2-2,TRBV6-5,CASSYSPTGSTGELFF,TGTGCCAGCAGTTACTCTCCGACAGGGAGTACCGGGGAGCTGTTTTTT
TRBD1,.,TRBJ1-1,TRBV7-3,CASSPRTGVGTEAFF,TGTGCCAGCAGCCCCCGGACAGGGGTGGGGACTGAAGCTTTCTTT
.,.,TRBJ1-2,TRBV2,CASSESREGYGYTF,TGTGCCAGCAGTGAAAGCAGGGAAGGGTATGGCTACACCTTC
.,.,TRBJ1-2,TRBV20-1,CSASAGGGYTF,TGCAGTGCTTCAGCGGGGGGGGGCTACACCTTC
.,.,TRBJ2-5,TRBV6-2/TRBV6-3,CASSKRDTTGETQYF,TGTGCCAGCAGTAAAAGGGACACCACGGGGGAGACCCAGTACTTC
TRBD1,.,TRBJ2-7,TRBV28,CASSLDTGVYEQYF,TGTGCCAGCAGTCTCGACACAGGGGTATACGAGCAGTACTTC
.,.,TRBJ2-6,TRBV10-2,CATRDSGANVLTF,TGCGCCACCCGGGACTCTGGGGCCAACGTCCTGACTTTC
.,.,TRBJ2-7,TRBV5-1,CASSPLQPRYEQYF,TGCGCCAGCAGCCCACTCCAACCTCGCTACGAGCAGTACTTC
.,.,TRBJ2-3,TRBV5-1,CASSFFSLGAGGKNTQYF,TGCGCCAGCAGCTTCTTTTCCCTTGGGGCAGGGGGGAAAAATACGCAGTATTTT
.,.,TRBJ2-7,TRBV7-9,CASSLGEAYEQYF,TGTGCCAGCAGCTTGGGGGAGGCCTACGAGCAGTACTTC
.,once,TRBJ2-5,TRBV10-3,CAIGSGAETQYF,TGTGCCATCGGCTCAGGGGCTGAGACCCAGTACTTC
TRBD2,once,TRBJ2-3,TRBV5-4,CASSLGTSGGRTDTQYF,TGTGCCAGCAGCTTGGGGACCAGCGGGGGGAGGACAGATACGCAGTATTTT
.,.,TRBJ2-1,TRBV7-9,CASSPGSGDNEQFF,TGTGCCAGCAGCCCCGGGTCGGGGGACAATGAGCAGTTCTTC
TRBD2,.,TRBJ2-1,TRBV2,CASRQAGGANEQFF,TGTGCCAGCAGACAAGCGGGGGGGGCCAATGAGCAGTTCTTC
TRBD1,.,TRBJ1-1,TRBV7-9,CASSSNRDRGVGAFF,TGTGCCAGCAGCTCAAATCGGGACAGGGGCGTGGGAGCTTTCTTT
TRBD2,.,TRBJ2-5,TRBV4-2,CASSQAAGTSGQETQYF,TGTGCCAGCAGCCAAGCCGCCGGGACTAGCGGACAAGAGACCCAGTACTTC
TRBD1,.,TRBJ1-4,TRBV28,CASSPPGYRGLGGDEKLFF,TGTGCCAGCAGCCCTCCCGGATACAGGGGGTTGGGAGGGGATGAAAAACTGTTTTTT
TRBD2,.,TRBJ2-7,TRBV6-5,CASSYSSGGLYEQYF,TGTGCCAGCAGTTACTCTAGCGGGGGGCTCTACGAGCAGTACTTC
TRBD1,.,TRBJ2-7,TRBV7-2,CASSFRQGAEQYF,TGTGCCAGCAGCTTCCGACAGGGGGCCGAGCAGTACTTC
TRBD2,.,TRBJ2-7,TRBV27,CASSFGTSGREQYF,TGTGCCAGCAGTTTCGGGACTAGTGGTCGCGAGCAGTACTTC
TRBD1,once,TRBJ1-1,TRBV18,CASSPRIQGARMNTEAFF,TGTGCCAGCTCACCAAGAATACAGGGGGCGAGAATGAACACTGAAGCTTTCTTT
.,.,TRBJ2-5,TRBV9,CASSVDRGETQYF,TGTGCCAGCAGCGTAGATAGGGGAGAGACCCAGTACTTC
TRBD1,.,TRBJ2-3,TRBV5-1,CASSSNIGGAFMDTQYF,TGCGCCAGCAGCTCGAATATAGGGGGCGCTTTCATGGATACGCAGTATTTT